This TCR beta chain was observed in a study of control samples from healthy donors and cancer patients. Measured with immunoSEQ multiplex PCR; TCRdb has only the in-frame clones, and not every one. This sample has roughly 120,000 clones; about 90% occur once, and the top ten carry roughly 40%. The CDR3 is 14 residues long. Unmatched junction bases numbered 1, after V lost 8 bases and J lost 0 bases. Germline CDR1 is LNHDA and CDR2 is SQIVND (reference sequence). The TCR sequence derives from a man in his fifties or sixties in good health. V gene TRBV19 combines with J gene TRBJ1-4, with TRBD1 identical over 9 bases. Sequencing was carried out using blood. The CDR3 loop reads CASGTGTTNEKLFF. The CDR3 region has the DNA TGTGCCAGTGGGACAGGGACAACTAATGAAAAACTGTTTTTT.